The 27 T cell receptor beta chains below were found in one sample sequenced in a study of spatial heterogeneity in lung cancer. Study outcomes and limitations: Expanded alpha and beta TCR counts within tumors tracked tumor mutation counts.

TCRdb called the 5' RACE reads again in MiXCR, with one record for every CDR3 protein. The sample holds about 10,000 distinct CDR3 sequences, 12% seen once. The antigens these receptors bind are not known. The time point denotes: sample taken at primary tumor resection. The sample in question was lung tumor tissue, obtained at surgery. All receptors derive from a male donor with early-stage non-small cell lung cancer.

This clonotype showed up many times. Since the library was made to target alpha chains, this beta chain is a stray read and its abundance is not meaningful. The chain carries TRBV24-1 and TRBJ2-1; the match to TRBD1 covers 7 bases. The CDR3 length is 15 residues. Looked up from germline, CDR1 is KGHDR and CDR2 is SFDVKD. The trim removed 4 bases at V and 7 bases at J, leaving 9 bases unmatched. The CDR3 sequence: CATSDSGTESNEQFF. The CDR3 DNA reads as TGTGCCACCAGTGACTCCGGGACAGAAAGTAATGAGCAGTTCTTC.

This clonotype occurred many times. This beta chain was picked up by a library intended for alpha chains and is off target, so its count carries little meaning. The J gene is TRBJ1-4, the V gene TRBV7-9; 7 bases are a match to TRBD1. V was clipped by 4 bases and J by 7 bases; unmatched bases: 9. Germline assignment: CDR1 SEHNR and CDR2 FQNEAQ (reference sequence). This CDR3 is 15 amino acids long. The CDR3 sequence: CASSSMGGQLEKLFF. The CDR3 DNA follows: TGTGCCAGCAGCTCCATGGGGGGACAGCTTGAAAAACTGTTTTTT.

This clonotype was observed at least ten times. This beta chain turned up in a library designed for alpha chains; as an off-target read, its abundance says little. This sequence joins TRBV5-1 and TRBJ2-7, with 9 bases identical to TRBD2. This CDR3 has 16 residues. With 4 bases clipped from V and 0 bases from J, the junction kept 8 bases outside the gene matches. CDR1 and CDR2 from the germline V gene are SGHRS and YFSETQ. CDR3 sequence: CASSPPGLAYSYEQYF. In DNA form, the CDR3 reads TGCGCCAGCAGCCCACCGGGACTAGCTTACTCCTACGAGCAGTACTTC.

This clonotype was counted ten times or more. This beta chain came through as a stray read in a library set up for alpha chains, and its size says little. V and J are TRBV3-1 and TRBJ2-2, with 9 bases aligning to TRBD2. This CDR3 has 17 residues. Per the germline V gene, CDR1 is LGHDT and CDR2 is YNNKEL (reference sequence). V shed 6 bases, J shed 2 bases, and the junction held 10 bases outside the gene matches. The CDR3 sequence: CASSRAGGLINTGELFF. The CDR3 DNA reads TGTGCCAGCAGTCGAGCGGGAGGCCTCATAAACACCGGGGAGCTGTTTTTT.

This clonotype was observed many times. This beta chain is a stray read from a library made for alpha chains; its abundance is not meaningful. The chain combines TRBV4-3 with TRBJ2-6, with D perhaps given as TRBD1 or TRBD2 (6 bases each). Deletions cut 5 bases from V and 2 bases from J, with 13 bases between. This CDR3 is built from 16 residues. Germline V CDR1 and CDR2: LGHNA, YSLEER. The CDR3 DNA reads TGCGCCAGCAGCTCCGGAGGGGGGACTGGGGCCAACGTCCTGACTTTC. Residues: CASSSGGGTGANVLTF.

This clonotype was seen many times. For a library built for alpha chains, this beta chain is a stray read; little rests on its size. The genes are TRBV13 and TRBJ2-2, with 7 bases that match TRBD2. V shed 5 bases, J shed 3 bases, and the junction held 12 bases outside the gene matches. Germline CDR1 reads PRHDT; CDR2 reads FYEKMQ (reference sequence). The CDR3 has 17 residues. The CDR3 spells CASSRGPVAGHTGELFF. Written as DNA, the CDR3 is TGTGCCAGCAGCCGAGGTCCTGTAGCGGGTCACACCGGGGAGCTGTTTTTT.

This clonotype qualifies as medium-sized. The library was designed around alpha chains, so this beta chain is a stray read whose abundance carries little weight. The chain links TRBV12-3 or TRBV12-4 to TRBJ1-2; D gene unclear. With 1 base removed from V and 7 bases from J, the gap between germline ends came to 4 bases. This CDR3 region has 11 residues. The CDR3 spells CASSLGGGYTF. CDR3 nucleotides: TGTGCCAGCAGTTTAGGTGGTGGCTACACCTTC.

The sample holds many counts of this clonotype. This beta chain is a stray sequence in a library constructed for alpha chains; its clone size is not meaningful. This sequence joins TRBV7-8 and TRBJ1-2; possible D gene TRBD1, 5 bases. The CDR3 extends over 15 amino acids. V was pared by 5 bases and J by 0 bases, with 13 bases between. Germline V gene data show CDR1 as SGHVS and CDR2 as FQNEAQ. The CDR3 nucleotides read TGTGCCAGCAGCCCTGGGGAGACAGCTAACTATGGCTACACCTTC. Amino acids: CASSPGETANYGYTF.

This clonotype counts as medium-sized. This beta chain came through as a stray read in a library set up for alpha chains, and its size says little. The chain is built from TRBV4-1 and TRBJ2-7; 7 bases align to TRBD2. Unmatched junction bases numbered 5, after V lost 4 bases and J lost 5 bases. The CDR3 runs 13 residues. The germline V gene encodes CDR1 MGHRA and CDR2 YSYEKL. Here the CDR3 reads CASSPDGGDEQYF. In nucleotides, the CDR3 is TGCGCCAGCAGCCCGGATGGGGGGGACGAGCAGTACTTC.

This clonotype was counted many times. Since the library was made to target alpha chains, this beta chain is a stray read and its abundance is not meaningful. V is TRBV27 and J is TRBJ1-5; 8 positions agree with TRBD1. The CDR3 consists of 13 residues. The ends lost 6 bases at V and 5 bases at J; junction bases unmatched: 3. The germline CDR1 and CDR2 sequences are MNHEY and SMNVEV (reference sequence). The CDR3, as DNA: TGTGCCAGCAGCCCGGACAGGGATCAGCCCCAGCATTTT. Protein product: CASSPDRDQPQHF.

This clonotype has a count of ten or more. As an off-target read in a library built for alpha chains, this beta chain has a frequency of little significance. This rearrangement joins TRBV3-1 to TRBJ1-3; a possible D gene is TRBD1 (6 bases). The V gene's germline CDR1 is LGHDT and CDR2 YNNKEL (reference sequence). V lost 6 bases to trimming and J lost 0 bases, with 15 bases between them. The CDR3 is made up of 16 amino acids. CDR3 DNA sequence: TGTGCCAGCAGGGCAACAGGGATCCTCTCTGGAAACACCATATATTTT. Its translation is CASRATGILSGNTIYF.

This clonotype showed up just a few times. This beta chain is off target for a library built for alpha chains, so its abundance means little. The chain has TRBV28 and TRBJ2-2, with a tentative D call TRBD1 (5 bases). The germline V gene encodes CDR1 MDHEN and CDR2 SYDVKM. The ends were cut back, 7 bases at V and 0 bases at J, with 6 bases in the middle. The CDR3 is 13 residues long. The CDR3 loop is CASMDTNTGELFF. In DNA form, the CDR3 reads TGTGCCAGCATGGACACGAACACCGGGGAGCTGTTTTTT.

This clonotype has ten or more counts. This beta chain came through as a stray read in a library set up for alpha chains, and its size says little. The genes are TRBV10-3 and TRBJ2-2; tentative D call: TRBD1 (5 bases). Per germline, CDR1 ENHRY and CDR2 SYGVKD. The CDR3 is 14 amino acids. Trimming pared 6 bases from V and 2 bases from J, leaving 10 bases between. For the CDR3, the DNA is TGTGCCATCAGGTGGCAGGGTAACACCGGGGAGCTGTTTTTT. It encodes CAIRWQGNTGELFF.

This clonotype was seen many times. The library was designed around alpha chains, so this beta chain is a stray read whose abundance carries little weight. V usage is TRBV6-5 and J usage is TRBJ2-7; tentatively, D is TRBD1 (6 bases). The CDR3 totals 14 residues. Per the germline V gene, CDR1 is MNHEY and CDR2 is SVGAGI. The V gene lost 6 bases and the J gene lost 1 base, with 13 bases spanning the gap. In DNA form, the CDR3 reads TGTGCCAGCAGCCCTGCTGGACAGTCCTACGAGCAGTACTTC. Translation: CASSPAGQSYEQYF.

This clonotype was observed at least ten times. Little can be read into the size of this beta chain, an off-target read in a library designed for alpha chains. The V call is TRBV9, the J call TRBJ2-1, with 8 bases matching TRBD2. The CDR3 has 15 residues. J gave up 4 bases and V 4 bases, and 7 bases lay outside the gene matches. Per the germline V gene, CDR1 is SGDLS and CDR2 is YYNGEE. The CDR3 DNA sequence: TGTGCCAGCAGCAGGCGGGAGGCCCATTACAATGAGCAGTTCTTC. Its protein product is CASSRREAHYNEQFF.

This clonotype was recorded many times. This beta chain slipped into a library made for alpha chains as a stray read, so its size is not meaningful. This chain uses TRBV18 with TRBJ2-7; 10 positions agree with TRBD2. Germline V lookup: CDR1 KGHSH, CDR2 LQKENI. J gave up 4 bases and V 6 bases, and 9 bases lay outside the gene matches. CDR3 length equals 15 residues. CDR3 protein: CASSQTGTSDYEQYF. In DNA, the CDR3 is TGTGCCAGCTCTCAAACCGGGACTAGCGATTACGAGCAGTACTTC.

This clonotype has a count of ten or more. Because the library targeted alpha chains, this beta chain is an off-target read whose size means little. This chain links TRBV6-6 with TRBJ1-1, with 8 positions matching TRBD1. Germline assignment: CDR1 MNHNY and CDR2 SVGAGI (reference sequence). Trimming removed 3 bases from V and 8 bases from J; junction bases left unmatched: 11. This CDR3 is 15 amino acids long. This CDR3 reads CASSYPGGEVWEAFF. In DNA, the CDR3 is TGTGCCAGCAGTTATCCAGGGGGCGAAGTCTGGGAAGCTTTCTTT.

Sample share makes this clonotype medium-sized (0.01 to 0.1%). This beta chain is a stray sequence in a library constructed for alpha chains; its clone size is not meaningful. The chain employs TRBV6-5 and TRBJ1-6; D unclear. V gave up 0 bases and J gave up 7 bases, with 10 bases separating them. This CDR3 has 15 amino acids. Germline CDR1 and CDR2: MNHEY and SVGAGI. CDR3 sequence: CASSYSTGSNSPLHF. CDR3 nucleotides: TGTGCCAGCAGTTACTCGACGGGGAGCAATTCACCCCTCCACTTT.

This clonotype has ten or more counts. This beta chain is a stray sequence in a library constructed for alpha chains; its clone size is not meaningful. The rearrangement joins TRBV24-1 to TRBJ2-2; possibly TRBD2 for D (5 bases). Trimming left V 8 bases short and J 2 bases short, with 11 bases between. The CDR3 spans 14 residues. Germline V lookup: CDR1 KGHDR, CDR2 SFDVKD. CDR3 in amino acids: CATTEGQNTGELFF. The CDR3, as DNA: TGTGCCACCACAGAGGGCCAAAACACCGGGGAGCTGTTTTTT.

About this clonotype itself: The library was prepared for alpha chains; this beta chain is a stray read, so its frequency means little. This rearrangement joins TRBV5-6 to TRBJ2-7; no clear D gene. V was clipped by 1 base and J by 4 bases, with 9 bases between them. This CDR3 has 13 residues. The germline gives CDR1 SGHDT, CDR2 YYEEEE. The CDR3: CASSLYGLYEQYF. CDR3 sequence (DNA): TGTGCCAGCAGCTTGTATGGTCTGTACGAGCAGTACTTC.

The sample holds many counts of this clonotype. In a library made to pick up alpha chains, this beta chain is a stray read with a size that means little. The V and J genes are TRBV9 and TRBJ2-5; TRBD2 agrees at 10 bases. The CDR3 loop spans 16 amino acids. CDR1 SGDLS and CDR2 YYNGEE come from the germline V gene. Losses at the gene ends were 0 bases for V and 4 bases for J; bases not matched to a gene: 6. The CDR3 loop is CASSVGKREGGETQYF. CDR3 bases: TGTGCCAGCAGCGTAGGGAAGCGGGAGGGGGGAGAGACCCAGTACTTC.

Regarding this clonotype: A library made for alpha chains picked up this beta chain off target, so its size means little. The chain uses TRBV20-1 and TRBJ1-3, with D possibly matching TRBD1 (6 bases). This CDR3 region has 14 residues. CDR1 is DFQATT and CDR2 is SNEGSKA in the germline V gene (reference sequence). The V end lost 3 bases, the J end lost 2 bases, and 11 bases lay between the germline ends. The CDR3 DNA is TGCAGTGCTAGTTCACAGGGAGCTGGAAACACCATATATTTT. Its protein product is CSASSQGAGNTIYF.

In its sample, this clonotype ranks as medium-sized (0.01 to 0.1%). This beta chain came through as a stray read in a library set up for alpha chains, and its size says little. This sequence joins TRBV3-1 and TRBJ1-6; weak D call: TRBD1 (5 bases). Trimming took off 0 bases at V and 7 bases at J, with 13 bases between the two ends. The CDR3 loop spans 16 amino acids. Germline loops: CDR1 LGHDT, CDR2 YNNKEL (reference sequence). CDR3 region: CASSQDHGASNSPLHF. CDR3 sequence (DNA): TGTGCCAGCAGCCAAGATCATGGGGCATCGAATTCACCCCTCCACTTT. Supplemented by reference TRBV3-1 and TRBJ1-6, the full variable domain reads DTAVSQTPKYLVTQMGNDKSIKCEQNLGHDTMYWYKQDSKKFLKIMFSYNNKELIINETVPNRFSPKSPDKAHLNLHINSLELGDSAVYFCASSQDHGASNSPLHFGNGTRLTVT.

Details on this clonotype: This beta chain is a stray sequence in a library constructed for alpha chains; its clone size is not meaningful. This chain uses TRBV11-2 with TRBJ2-3; D is unclear. V was clipped by 6 bases and J by 1 base, with 8 bases between them. This CDR3 contains 13 residues. Germline V CDR1 and CDR2: SGHAT, FQNNGV. The CDR3 region has the DNA TGTGCCAGCAGTTGGACCGGCACAGATACGCAGTATTTT. It codes for CASSWTGTDTQYF.

In the case of this clonotype: This beta chain is a stray read from a library made for alpha chains; its abundance is not meaningful. The chain is built from TRBV20-1 and TRBJ1-1; D uncertain. This CDR3 comprises 11 residues. The V gene lost 4 bases and the J gene lost 1 base, with 4 bases spanning the gap. Germline values: CDR1 DFQATT, CDR2 SNEGSKA (reference sequence). The CDR3, as DNA: TGCAGTGCTACCACGAACACTGAAGCTTTCTTT. As protein: CSATTNTEAFF.

Turning to this clonotype: This beta chain came through as a stray read in a library set up for alpha chains, and its size says little. This rearrangement joins TRBV12-3 or TRBV12-4 to TRBJ1-2; perhaps TRBD1 as D (5 bases). V dropped 3 bases and J dropped 3 bases, with 8 bases sitting between them. The CDR3 is 13 amino acids. CDR3 in amino acids: CASSFRVDYGYTF. In DNA form, the CDR3 reads TGTGCCAGCAGTTTCAGGGTTGACTATGGCTACACCTTC.

This clonotype showed up many times. Within a library made for alpha chains, this beta chain is off target, and its count is uninformative. V usage is TRBV4-2 and J usage is TRBJ2-1, with TRBD1 as a possible D gene (6 bases). CDR3 length equals 18 residues. The V and J ends lost 0 bases and 9 bases respectively, with 24 bases between them. Per the germline V gene, CDR1 is LGHNA and CDR2 is YNFKEQ. The CDR3, as DNA: TGTGCCAGCAGCCAAGAAGTGCCCCAACTGGGGGCTTTGGTTGAGCAGTTCTTC. Protein product: CASSQEVPQLGALVEQFF.